This is a list of T cell receptor beta chains from one sample in a study of T cell responses to AZD1222 COVID-19 vaccine. Method: immunoSEQ multiplex PCR; TCRdb's copy keeps in-frame clones and lacks some. The sample includes around 130,000 clones, 80% to 95% of them seen just once. The input for sequencing was peripheral blood, taken 28 days after the second AZD1222 dose. These receptors were obtained from an adult who received the AZD1222 COVID-19 vaccine. The CDR3 runs from the conserved cysteine through the conserved F or W.

V gene	J gene	CDR3 protein
TRBV19	TRBJ2-4	CASSIGTAKNIQYF
TRBV27	TRBJ1-4	CASSFGTPGSLGKLFF
TRBV4-1	TRBJ1-4	CASSQERGAGEKLFF
TRBV18	TRBJ1-1	CASSPPLGVSTEAFF
TRBV28	TRBJ1-5	CASSPGMRNQPQHF
TRBV7-9	TRBJ2-5	CASSQRSSEETQYF
TRBV29-1	TRBJ2-6	CSVEVWGGSGANVLTF
TRBV9	TRBJ2-7	CASSVGGSEGEQYF
TRBV10-1	TRBJ2-7	CASSESLGPYEQYF
TRBV21-1	TRBJ1-1	CASGQGYEAFF
TRBV7-6	TRBJ2-1	CASSLSGWAAYNEQFF
TRBV7-2	TRBJ1-1	CASSLTENTEAFF
TRBV2	TRBJ2-7	CASSLSEEQYF
TRBV5-1	TRBJ1-4	CASSLGSATNEKLFF
TRBV28	TRBJ2-1	CASSYTGTRAYEQFF
TRBV20-1	TRBJ1-1	CSASTQGPTEAFF
TRBV5-1	TRBJ2-4	CASSLMPSGDVGAKNIQYF
TRBV2	TRBJ2-1	CASTSESTSYNEQFF
TRBV6-5	TRBJ1-2	CASSYSRGGGYTF
TRBV25-1	TRBJ1-3	CASSEGAGQWNTIYF
TRBV20-1	TRBJ2-7	CSASWPSGSEKYEQYF
TRBV7-9	TRBJ1-2	CASSLGTSSANYGYTF
TRBV6-5	TRBJ1-3	CASSYDPVGSGNTIYF
TRBV28	TRBJ2-3	CASSLAASTDTQYF
TRBV28	TRBJ1-4	CASSLGGAANEKLFF
TRBV28	TRBJ2-5	CASRPGQNQETQYF
TRBV11-3	TRBJ1-4	CASSLGTATNEKLFF
TRBV7-2	TRBJ1-5	CASSPRTSLSDQPQHF
TRBV7-2	TRBJ2-3	CASSLVSGGTDTQYF
TRBV28	TRBJ2-4	CASSPQGQGGNIQYF
TRBV19	TRBJ1-5	CASSMGQPYSNQPQHF
TRBV29-1	TRBJ2-2	CSVIGTANKLFF
TRBV12-3/TRBV12-4	TRBJ1-1	CASSLGRGEAFF
TRBV7-6	TRBJ2-5	CASSLVQETQYF
TRBV5-1	TRBJ1-4	CASSFGTPPEKLFF
TRBV5-8	TRBJ2-7	CASSLDGTGVDEQYF
TRBV6-1	TRBJ2-7	CASSESGAYEQYF
TRBV27	TRBJ1-2	CASRRQGSNYGYTF
TRBV11-2	TRBJ1-2	CASSLDLDSSNYGYTF
TRBV6-2/TRBV6-3	TRBJ2-1	CASSYGGGGGYNEQFF
TRBV7-2	TRBJ2-7	CASSLPEVGEQYF